This TCR beta chain was identified during a study of shared clonotypes between healthy human individuals. Study-level background: A couple of female and a few male donors aged 18 to 49 were enrolled.

CDR1 and CDR2 (germline): ENHRY, SYGVKD. V shed 3 bases and J shed 6 bases, with 11 bases lying between them. This CDR3 contains 13 residues. Each subset's genomic DNA was shared equally among a number of immunoSEQ plates. Per the original methods: Filtering of immunoSEQ junctional sequences could not match full-length read filtering. The data were produced by immunoSEQ multiplex PCR, yet TCRdb's version contains in-frame clones alone and is incomplete. V and J calls and clone size are those listed in that table; D and trimming were worked out from the DNA. The sample holds about 490,000 clones, less than 80% seen once.

The material sequenced was PBMCs. The TCR comes from a woman aged 40-49 years in good health. Some clones in this sample may be carry-over from other donors' samples. This rearrangement joins TRBV10-3 to TRBJ1-1, with D hard to call. Written as DNA, the CDR3 is TGTGCCATCAGTGACCGTTACCCTTCTGAAGCTTTCTTT. It encodes CAISDRYPSEAFF.